The TCR beta chain described here comes from a study of T cell changes during pregnancy in multiple sclerosis. Libraries were prepared by immunoSEQ multiplex PCR; TCRdb keeps only in-frame clonotypes and omits some of them. The repertoire holds tens of thousands of clones, with roughly nine tenths as singletons. This CDR3 is built from 15 residues. V shed 4 bases and J shed 6 bases, with 18 bases lying between them. Germline assignment: CDR1 SGHVS and CDR2 FQNEAQ. The TCR was taken from a female donor with multiple sclerosis, enrolled in a pregnancy study. Sequenced here: CD4+ T cells from peripheral blood mononuclear cells, sampled after pregnancy. The J gene is TRBJ2-5, the V gene TRBV7-8; D is possibly TRBD2 (6 bases). CDR3 protein: CASSSDRDSRQTQYF. CDR3 coding DNA: TGTGCCAGCAGCTCAGACCGGGACTCTAGGCAGACCCAGTACTTC. Full variable domain (missing parts from reference TRBV7-8 and TRBJ2-5): GAGVSQSPRYKVAKRGQDVALRCDPISGHVSLFWYQQALGQGPEFLTYFQNEAQLDKSGLPSDRFFAERPEGSVSTLKIQRTQQEDSAVYLCASSSDRDSRQTQYFGPGTRLLVL.